The present T cell receptor beta chain was sequenced within a study of T cell responses to AZD1222 COVID-19 vaccine. Overall study results and limits: When two AZD1222 doses had been given, Spike-specific TCR breadth and depth rose. Repertoires were obtained only post-peak T cell response. The donor group comprised mostly white British people and more females; the analysis possibly underestimated clonal diversity. Across spike, vaccine-associated CD4 TCRs were found, dominant at 160-218 and 743-854.

Repertoires were generated with immunoSEQ multiplex PCR, while TCRdb's copy carries only in-frame clones and drops some. The table records 95,000 to 150,000 clones, approximately 88% of them present only once. A word on this clone: The target antigen is unknown.

The CDR3 extends over 15 amino acids. CDR1 and CDR2 from the germline V gene are MDHEN and SYDVKM. Trimming pared 4 bases from V and 4 bases from J, leaving 16 bases between. The chain couples TRBV28 to TRBJ1-2, with D possibly being TRBD1 (6 bases). The TCR was taken from an adult in good health. The starting material was peripheral blood, obtained on day 0 of AZD1222 vaccination. CDR3 loop: CASSSAGGYSYGYTF. The CDR3 bases are TGTGCCAGCAGTTCGGCGGGGGGCTACAGCTATGGCTACACCTTC.